This TCR beta chain emerged from a study of shared clonotypes between healthy human individuals. At the level of the study: Sampling drew on donors who were a couple of women and three men aged 18 to 49. Three plates were used per donor for CD4 naive, three for CD4 memory, two for CD8 naive and one for CD8 memory.

Study-wide results and limits: Sampling was confined to blood; repertoires within tissues likely differ. Among donors, clonotype sharing was expected to be affected by sequencing depth.

The CDR3 is 13 amino acids. The V end was cut by 4 bases, the J end by 6 bases, with 10 bases between. The germline gives CDR1 SGHRS, CDR2 YFSETQ. Assay: immunoSEQ multiplex PCR; the TCRdb copy retains only in-frame clones and omits some. The sample lists roughly 640,000 clones, 97% seen once, with 0.055% to 0.07% in the top ten. Of note for this clone: As yet, its antigen is unknown.

The source is a woman aged 25-40 years in good health. The gene calls are TRBV5-1 and TRBJ1-4; D not certain. Material for sequencing was naive CD4+ T cells sorted from blood. The subset denotes: CD45RA+ positively selected. The CDR3 protein is CASSTTADEKLFF. CDR3 nucleotide sequence: TGCGCCAGCAGCACCACAGCTGATGAAAAACTGTTTTTT.